A single sample gave rise to the 7 T cell receptor beta chains below, sequenced in a study of cytomegalovirus exposure and HLA in healthy donors. Amplification used 60 Vbeta primers and 13 Jbeta primers. Produced via immunoSEQ multiplex PCR; TCRdb's table is partial and in-frame only. The sample gives 150,000 to 200,000 clones, about 72% of which show up once; around 1.4% is in the top ten. Sequencing was performed on PBMCs. The receptors here all came from a male donor in good health and CMV-seronegative.

The chain combines TRBV10-3 with TRBJ2-7; possibly TRBD1 for D (5 bases). The CDR3 is made up of 11 amino acids. Per germline, CDR1 ENHRY and CDR2 SYGVKD. V lost 4 bases, J lost 5 bases, and 6 bases lay in between. The chain's CDR3 is CAISARDEQYF. In DNA form, the CDR3 reads TGTGCCATCAGTGCCAGGGACGAGCAGTACTTC.

The chain couples TRBV29-1 to TRBJ1-1; 7 bases fit TRBD1. CDR1 is SQVTM and CDR2 is ANQGSEA in the germline V gene. The length of the CDR3 is 14 residues. The V segment lost 4 bases and the J segment 2 bases; nucleotides outside the gene matches: 7. The CDR3 nucleotides read TGCAGCGTTGCGCTTCGGGACAGAAACACTGAAGCTTTCTTT. This encodes CSVALRDRNTEAFF. The whole variable domain, remainder taken from reference TRBV29-1 and TRBJ1-1, is SAVISQKPSRDICQRGTSLTIQCQVDSQVTMMFWYRQQPGQSLTLIATANQGSEATYESGFVIDKFPISRPNLTFSTLTVSNMSPEDSSIYLCSVALRDRNTEAFFGQGTRLTVV.

V is TRBV7-9 and J is TRBJ1-1; D is unresolved. CDR1 is SEHNR and CDR2 is FQNEAQ in the germline V gene (reference sequence). V lost 6 bases and J lost 3, with 5 bases in between. The CDR3 sequence is 11 residues long. As DNA, the CDR3 is TGTGCCAGCAGGGCCGACACTGAAGCTTTCTTT. This sequence encodes CASRADTEAFF.

The chain recombines TRBV11-1 with TRBJ1-1; the D gene is possibly TRBD1 (6 bases). Trimming removed 4 bases at V and 5 bases at J, with 11 bases between. This CDR3 contains 13 residues. Per the germline V gene, CDR1 is SGHAT and CDR2 is FQDESV (reference sequence). CDR3 nucleotide sequence: TGTGCCAGCAGCTCAAGGGGGTGGACTGAAGCTTTCTTT. This sequence encodes CASSSRGWTEAFF.

This chain links TRBV4-2 with TRBJ2-1; 10 bases match TRBD2. V was pared by 4 bases and J by 3 bases, with 3 bases of the junction left unmatched. Germline V gene data show CDR1 as LGHNA and CDR2 as YNFKEQ. The CDR3 loop spans 15 amino acids. CDR3 region: CASSRGLADYNEQFF. CDR3 DNA sequence: TGTGCCAGCAGCCGAGGACTAGCGGACTACAATGAGCAGTTCTTC.

The rearrangement links TRBV19 to TRBJ1-6; D remains unclear. This CDR3 comprises 16 residues. V lost 3 bases and J lost 7, with 16 bases in between. Germline V gene lookup returns CDR1 LNHDA and CDR2 SQIVND (reference sequence). CDR3 region: CASSILFGSVNSPLHF. For the CDR3, the DNA is TGTGCCAGTAGTATCCTCTTCGGTAGTGTAAATTCACCCCTCCACTTT.

This chain uses TRBV7-9 with TRBJ2-2, with no clear D. V lost 3 bases and J lost 3, with 8 bases in between. The CDR3 extends over 14 amino acids. CDR1 and CDR2 from the germline V gene are SEHNR and FQNEAQ (reference sequence). The CDR3 spells CASSFSVDTGELFF. The CDR3 DNA reads as TGTGCCAGCAGCTTCTCAGTTGACACCGGGGAGCTGTTTTTT. Filled out from reference TRBV7-9 and TRBJ2-2, the complete variable domain reads DTGVSQNPRHKITKRGQNVTFRCDPISEHNRLYWYRQTLGQGPEFLTYFQNEAQLEKSRLLSDRFSAERPKGSFSTLEIQRTEQGDSAMYLCASSFSVDTGELFFGEGSRLTVL.